This TCR beta chain was captured by sequencing in a study of cytomegalovirus exposure and HLA in healthy donors. Study-wide background: The roughly 110 validation repertoires matched the approximately 700 first-cohort repertoires in platform, a later analysis reported. Study conclusions and caveats: Whilst most TCR sequences proved rare, a subset of public TCRs occurred across many donors. Listed as cytomegalovirus-associated were roughly 180 TCR beta chains.

TCRdb's table, derived via immunoSEQ multiplex PCR, lists solely in-frame clones and lacks some. The sample holds about 160,000 clones; about 86% are singletons and the top ten take 4.5% to 7%. With 5 bases removed from V and 4 bases from J, the gap between germline ends came to 14 bases. The CDR3 sequence is 14 residues long. CDR1 MNHEY and CDR2 SVGAGI come from the germline V gene. Points on this clone: As yet, its antigen is unknown.

The sequence was obtained from a woman aged 25 to 39 in good health and CMV-seronegative. Sequenced material: PBMCs. J is TRBJ1-2 and V is TRBV6-5; D remains unclear. CDR3 region: CASSPREGLYGYTF. The CDR3 nucleotides are TGTGCCAGCAGTCCCCGGGAGGGCCTCTATGGCTACACCTTC.